Below, 8 T cell receptor beta chains from the same sample are listed, as sequenced in a study of cytomegalovirus exposure and HLA in healthy donors. PCR amplification relied on 60 Vbeta primers (plus 13 Jbeta primers). Generated by immunoSEQ multiplex PCR, the TCRdb table keeps only in-frame clones and is missing some. The table lists about 190,000 clones, approximately 78% of them singletons, with about 2.4% in the top ten. The sequencing sample was made of PBMCs. These receptors originate from a male donor in good health and CMV-seronegative.

V and J are TRBV28 and TRBJ2-5, with TRBD1 matching over 9 bases. CDR1 and CDR2 (germline): MDHEN, SYDVKM. This CDR3 has 16 residues. The V gene end was trimmed by 2 bases and the J gene end by 4 bases; junction bases not matched to a gene: 8. CDR3 sequence (DNA): TGTGCCAGCAGTTTACAGGACAGGGGAGTGGGAGAGACCCAGTACTTC. Amino acid sequence: CASSLQDRGVGETQYF.

The chain links TRBV6-5 to TRBJ1-4; possibly TRBD1 for D (5 bases). Germline values: CDR1 MNHEY, CDR2 SVGAGI. V was pared by 2 bases and J by 7 bases, with 14 bases between. CDR3 length equals 15 residues. CDR3 residues: CASSYGGWPVEKLFF. Here the CDR3 DNA reads TGTGCCAGCAGTTACGGGGGGTGGCCAGTTGAAAAACTGTTTTTT.

This clone has just one count. CDR3 loop: CASSPGFVGAQYF. CDR3 DNA: TGTGCCAGCAGCCCCGGGTTTGTAGGTGCCCAGTACTTC. V usage is TRBV7-2 and J usage is TRBJ2-5; no clear D gene. With 5 bases removed from V and 9 bases from J, the gap between germline ends came to 16 bases. Germline-derived CDR1 and CDR2 are SGHTA and FQGNSA. The CDR3 sequence is 13 residues long.

This chain joins TRBV2 and TRBJ2-3; 9 nucleotides align to TRBD2. This CDR3 spans 16 amino acids. V was clipped by 6 bases and J by 5 bases; unmatched bases: 12. The germline CDR1 and CDR2 sequences are SNHLY and FYNNEI. The CDR3 DNA follows: TGTGCCAGCAGCGCGGGTAGCGGGAGTGCGGGAGATACGCAGTATTTT. It encodes CASSAGSGSAGDTQYF.

This clone was picked up a small number of times. This rearrangement joins TRBV18 to TRBJ2-1, with 9 bases lining up with TRBD2. The V and J ends lost 0 bases and 9 bases, in that order; junction bases with no gene match: 12. The germline gives CDR1 KGHSH, CDR2 LQKENI. The CDR3 has 17 amino acids. The CDR3 spells CASSPPPVGAGGREQFF. As DNA, the CDR3 is TGTGCCAGCTCACCACCCCCCGTGGGGGCGGGGGGGCGTGAGCAGTTCTTC.

J is TRBJ2-7 and V is TRBV15; D possibly corresponds to TRBD2 (7 bases). The length of the CDR3 is 14 residues. Germline-derived CDR1 and CDR2 are LNHNV and YYDKDF (reference sequence). V lost 1 base to trimming and J lost 3 bases, with 10 bases between them. CDR3 DNA: TGTGCCACCAGCAGAGGGGGGGGCTACTACGAGCAGTACTTC. Translated: CATSRGGGYYEQYF.

The CDR3: CASTRQGASTDTQYF. DNA for the CDR3: TGTGCCAGCACGCGACAGGGGGCAAGCACAGATACGCAGTATTTT. V and J are TRBV6-5 and TRBJ2-3; 10 nucleotides match TRBD1. J gave up 0 bases and V 7 bases, and 4 bases lay outside the gene matches. Per the germline V gene, CDR1 is MNHEY and CDR2 is SVGAGI. The CDR3 consists of 15 residues.

This sequence joins TRBV7-8 and TRBJ1-2; TRBD1 agrees at 8 bases. This CDR3 region has 11 residues. The germline V gene encodes CDR1 SGHVS and CDR2 FQNEAQ. Unmatched junction bases numbered 5, after V lost 9 bases and J lost 8 bases. The CDR3 nucleotides are TGTGCCAGTAGGACAGGGTTGGGCTACACCTTC. This codes for CASRTGLGYTF.